This TCR beta chain appears in the sequencing data of a study of blood T cell repertoires in COVID-19. Cohort 3 recovered donors had two negative PCRs, clearance, or symptom resolution. TCRdb's copy holds only in-frame clones and misses some; the assay was immunoSEQ multiplex PCR. The repertoire holds fewer than 500,000 clones, with around 87% as singletons. This clonotype was obtained from a young woman who had recovered from COVID-19. Sequencing was carried out using PBMCs or T cells enriched from blood (not recorded which).

The CDR3 loop is CASSFLRRTSGGGIASSDTQYF. The CDR3 DNA sequence: TGTGCCAGCAGTTTTTTACGTCGGACTAGCGGGGGGGGCATCGCTAGTTCAGATACGCAGTATTTT. This rearrangement joins TRBV27 to TRBJ2-3; 15 nucleotides match TRBD2. Germline-derived CDR1 and CDR2 are MNHEY and SMNVEV (reference sequence). The CDR3 length is 22 residues. The J segment lost 4 bases and the V segment lost 3 bases, leaving 20 bases of the junction unmatched.